The present T cell receptor beta chain was sequenced within a study of T cell changes during pregnancy in multiple sclerosis. TCRdb's copy holds only in-frame clones and misses some; the assay was immunoSEQ multiplex PCR. The sample has 90,000 to 95,000 clones; approximately 90% are singletons. V lost 6 bases and J lost 1, with 24 bases in between. This CDR3 has 18 residues. The germline V gene encodes CDR1 LGHNT and CDR2 FRNRAP. The J gene is TRBJ1-2, the V gene TRBV12-5, with D tentatively TRBD1 (6 bases). This receptor was obtained from a female donor with multiple sclerosis, enrolled in a pregnancy study. Sequencing was performed on peripheral blood, taken before pregnancy. The CDR3 DNA sequence: TGTGCTAGTGGCGAACTAATCAGGGGCCGTAACCTTAACTATGGCTACACCTTC. The encoded protein is CASGELIRGRNLNYGYTF.